This T cell receptor (beta chain) emerged from a study of Ad26.COV2.S vaccination and SARS-CoV-2 variants. Whole-study results and caveats: Ad26.COV2.S recipients had broader spike-specific TCRs (P = 0.0014).

Treatment noted: over 15 received Ad26.COV2.S at low or high dose, single or two shots; about 5 received placebo; per-sample allocation not given. Samples analyzed were those drawn on day 63 after the first vaccine or placebo injection. Sequencing used immunoSEQ multiplex PCR; TCRdb keeps in-frame clones, though not all of them. Of roughly 350,000 clones listed, around nine tenths were seen once; the top ten hold about 10%. As concerns this clone: Antigen: not known.

The V and J ends lost 4 bases and 4 bases, in that order; junction bases with no gene match: 11. Germline CDR1 and CDR2: SGHRS and YFSETQ. This CDR3 contains 15 residues. V and J are TRBV5-1 and TRBJ2-7, with 7 nucleotides matching TRBD2. This clonotype was obtained from a person aged 18-65 years who received the Ad26.COV2.S COVID-19 vaccine or a placebo. Source: peripheral blood, taken in a trial of Ad26.COV2.S vaccine versus placebo. The CDR3 protein is CASSGASGLRYEQYF. CDR3 sequence (DNA): TGCGCCAGCAGCGGAGCTAGCGGTCTAAGATACGAGCAGTACTTC.